This T cell receptor (beta chain) was sequenced during a study of cytomegalovirus exposure and HLA in healthy donors. Broader study findings: The authors later found TCR association rates varying by HLA locus, with DRB1 most and HLA-C fewest. Relative to the roughly 690-donor mean, N-insertions were reportedly fewer in an Asian-associated ancestry cluster in a later analysis. A later analysis linked 15,000 to 20,000 TCR beta sequences to HLA alleles at 0.05 false discovery rate.

Use of 60 Vbeta and 13 Jbeta primers characterized the PCR. Assay used: immunoSEQ multiplex PCR; TCRdb lists only in-frame clones, some missing. The sample lists around 78,000 clones; roughly 63% were seen once. For this clone: Its antigen is currently unknown.

The germline V gene encodes CDR1 SQVTM and CDR2 ANQGSEA. This CDR3 has 13 amino acids. V was shortened by 8 bases and J by 2 bases, with 14 bases between the two germline ends. The origin of this receptor is a man aged 25 to 40 in good health and CMV-seropositive. V gene TRBV29-1 combines with J gene TRBJ2-3; D gene uncertain. Sample: PBMCs. CDR3 coding DNA: TGCAGCCTTAAGCTGGGCTCCACAGATACGCAGTATTTT. Residues: CSLKLGSTDTQYF.